The rows below give T cell receptor beta chains drawn from one sample of a study of cytotoxic CD8 clonotypes in ibrutinib-treated CLL. Profiling relied on immunoSEQ multiplex PCR, and the TCRdb table lists in-frame clones only, not all of them. The top ten hold roughly 7.5% of the sample, which has approximately 74,000 clones, around 82% seen once. Sequencing was performed on PBMCs, taken at disease progression, from a patient treated with ibrutinib. The receptors were gathered from a human donor with chronic lymphocytic leukemia. Both conserved end residues are part of each CDR3. The order of the fields is J gene, V gene, CDR3 protein.

J: TRBJ2-7
V: TRBV5-4
CDR3: CASSPGLASAYEQYF

J: TRBJ2-3
V: TRBV4-1
CDR3: CASSQSYRGLTDTQYF

J: TRBJ2-2
V: TRBV7-8
CDR3: CASSRQPRAQAGELFF

J: TRBJ2-5
V: TRBV28
CDR3: CASRHRGHQETQYF

J: TRBJ2-1
V: TRBV30
CDR3: CAWSRQQGALRNEQFF

J: TRBJ1-5
V: TRBV2
CDR3: CASSENQGSQPQHF

J: TRBJ1-2
V: TRBV19
CDR3: CASSGRTDGYTF

J: TRBJ1-1
V: TRBV6-5
CDR3: CASSYVAVLGEAFF

J: TRBJ1-4
V: TRBV5-1
CDR3: CASSLLQGSNEKLFF

J: TRBJ1-2
V: TRBV18
CDR3: CASSPQPDRGYGYTF

J: TRBJ1-1
V: TRBV5-1
CDR3: CASSPRGGENTEAFF

J: TRBJ2-1
V: TRBV7-9
CDR3: CASFRRRTGGSYNEQFF

J: TRBJ2-1
V: TRBV14
CDR3: CASSQDLKRGGNEQFF

J: TRBJ1-2
V: TRBV28
CDR3: CASGQGSYGYTF

J: TRBJ2-1
V: TRBV18
CDR3: CASSPAGGSSKNEQFF

J: TRBJ1-4
V: TRBV18
CDR3: CASSRGLTNEKLFF

J: TRBJ2-1
V: TRBV10-3
CDR3: CAISTDTYNEQFF

J: TRBJ2-7
V: TRBV2
CDR3: CASSPSSYEQYF

J: TRBJ2-7
V: TRBV2
CDR3: CASSEGSGNYEQYF

J: TRBJ2-4
V: TRBV11-1
CDR3: CASSLDTTLAKNIQYF

J: TRBJ1-4
V: TRBV5-1
CDR3: CASTPGGGTNEKLFF

J: TRBJ1-2
V: TRBV6-5
CDR3: CASSYSTNYGYTF

J: TRBJ2-7
V: TRBV18
CDR3: CASSQTGGAAGQYF

J: TRBJ1-1
V: TRBV15
CDR3: CATSRDFSGGSEAFF

J: TRBJ2-7
V: TRBV14
CDR3: CASSQGRLNEQYF

J: TRBJ2-5
V: TRBV6-5
CDR3: CASCSGGKETQYF

J: TRBJ2-2
V: TRBV11-2
CDR3: CASSFGGAGELFF

J: TRBJ2-7
V: TRBV28
CDR3: CASRLGGSYEQYF

J: TRBJ2-5
V: TRBV5-1
CDR3: CASSLGRGGQETQYF

J: TRBJ2-2
V: TRBV5-6
CDR3: CASSLSGELFF

J: TRBJ1-2
V: TRBV5-1
CDR3: CASRRDREWYGYTF

J: TRBJ1-1
V: TRBV6-6
CDR3: CASSYSGGTEAFF

J: TRBJ2-3
V: TRBV2
CDR3: CASSGLAGRDTQYF

J: TRBJ1-6
V: TRBV5-4
CDR3: CASRDRANSPLHF

J: TRBJ1-5
V: TRBV5-6
CDR3: CASSTGRGYSNQPQHF

J: TRBJ2-2
V: TRBV5-4
CDR3: CASSFRGGGRTGELFF

J: TRBJ2-3
V: TRBV13
CDR3: CASSHRWGTDTQYF

J: TRBJ1-3
V: TRBV2
CDR3: CASSDGGFGSGNTIYF

J: TRBJ2-1
V: TRBV7-9
CDR3: CASSFSTLEQFF

J: TRBJ2-1
V: TRBV19
CDR3: CASSIFFGLAGYNEQFF

J: TRBJ2-5
V: TRBV19
CDR3: CASSTFGLAGVETQYF

J: TRBJ2-3
V: TRBV27
CDR3: CASSTFWAFSTDTQYF

J: TRBJ1-1
V: TRBV7-9
CDR3: CASSFFPPNTEAFF

J: TRBJ2-7
V: TRBV6-5
CDR3: CASSYSGGKAQYF

J: TRBJ1-2
V: TRBV20-1
CDR3: CSARIWGGYTF